Each of the 8 T cell receptor beta chains below was sequenced from the same sample in a study of T-cell reconstitution after alpha-beta-depleted transplantation in children. The library targeted TCRbeta and was prepared with unique molecular identifiers. TCRdb re-analysed the PCR reads in MiXCR, keeping a single row per CDR3 protein. The sample includes approximately 340,000 distinct CDR3 sequences, approximately 10% seen only once; the top ten take 2% to 2.5%. The input for sequencing was PBMCs from the stem cell graft donor, taken from the stem cell graft. These receptors all come from a human donor who donated a stem cell graft to a child with acute lymphoblastic leukemia.

There are many counts of this clonotype. The chain joins TRBV5-1 to TRBJ2-3; 10 bases are a match to TRBD1. From germline, CDR1 is SGHRS and CDR2 YFSETQ. Trimming removed 2 bases from V and 2 bases from J; junction bases left unmatched: 5. The CDR3 length is 16 residues. The CDR3: CASSFGQGGATDTQYF. The CDR3 DNA reads TGCGCCAGCAGCTTTGGACAGGGGGGGGCCACAGATACGCAGTATTTT.

At least ten counts were recorded for this clonotype. This chain uses TRBV4-3 with TRBJ2-3; 8 positions agree with TRBD2. CDR3 length: 14 amino acids. Trimming cost V 8 bases and J 3 bases; bases outside gene matches: 7. In germline, CDR1 is LGHNA, CDR2 YSLEER. The CDR3 sequence: CASATGGMTDTQYF. Written as DNA, the CDR3 is TGCGCCAGCGCCACGGGGGGGATGACAGATACGCAGTATTTT.

The chain has TRBV10-2 and TRBJ2-3, with 8 nucleotides matching TRBD1. The CDR3 covers 16 residues. J lost 4 bases, V lost 5 bases, and 11 bases had no gene match. Germline loops: CDR1 WSHSY, CDR2 SAAADI. CDR3 coding DNA: TGCGCCAGCAGTCACCTCTGGACAGGGTCGGCAGATACGCAGTATTTT. Translated, it gives CASSHLWTGSADTQYF.

The chain employs TRBV19 and TRBJ2-1; D possibly corresponds to TRBD2 (6 bases). CDR3 length: 12 residues. V lost 7 bases and J 4 bases, leaving 8 bases between the germline ends. Germline V gives CDR1 LNHDA, CDR2 SQIVND (reference sequence). The CDR3 DNA reads as TGTGCCAGTAAGGAGGGGTACAATGAGCAGTTCTTC. It translates to CASKEGYNEQFF.

This clonotype was seen a few times. The chain uses TRBV15 and TRBJ2-7; TRBD1 is a possible D gene (5 bases). Germline assignment: CDR1 LNHNV and CDR2 YYDKDF (reference sequence). With 0 bases removed from V and 6 bases from J, the gap between germline ends came to 15 bases. This CDR3 comprises 15 residues. The CDR3 nucleotides are TGTGCCACCAGCAGAGATAAAGGGGCTCCGGGCGAGCAGTACTTC. This gives the protein CATSRDKGAPGEQYF.

The chain recombines TRBV10-2 with TRBJ2-1, with D perhaps TRBD2 (6 bases). Germline values: CDR1 WSHSY, CDR2 SAAADI. The CDR3 runs to 16 residues. V was trimmed by 11 bases and J by 0 bases, leaving 20 bases between them. CDR3 sequence: CARLLVAERSYNEQFF. In DNA form, the CDR3 reads TGCGCCCGCCTCCTAGTAGCGGAGCGCTCCTACAATGAGCAGTTCTTC.

The CDR3 is CSARDTFFQGILNTGELFF. CDR3 sequence (DNA): TGCAGTGCTAGAGATACCTTCTTTCAGGGGATCCTGAACACCGGGGAGCTGTTTTTT. The rearrangement uses TRBV20-1 and TRBJ2-2; perhaps TRBD1 as D (6 bases). Germline V gene data show CDR1 as DFQATT and CDR2 as SNEGSKA (reference sequence). This CDR3 has 19 residues. The ends were cut back, 0 bases at V and 1 base at J, with 21 bases in the middle.

The chain combines TRBV4-1 with TRBJ2-6, with 10 bases matching TRBD1. In germline, CDR1 is MGHRA, CDR2 YSYEKL. With V trimmed by 3 bases and J by 12 bases, 11 bases remained unmatched. CDR3 length equals 16 residues. CDR3 nucleotide sequence: TGCGCCAGCAGCCAGCCGGGACAGGGGTTCGGTGGCGTCCTGACTTTC. It codes for CASSQPGQGFGGVLTF.